The TCR beta chain under discussion was sequenced for a study of T cells in Graves' hyperthyroidism and ophthalmopathy. Between the trimmed V and J ends, which lost 4 bases and 4 bases, there was a span of 17 bases. The CDR3 covers 15 residues. Germline V gives CDR1 SGHRS, CDR2 YFSETQ. The source material, RNA transcripts, was used to amplify TCR beta CDR3 regions. The TCR CDR3 first-round RT-PCR relied on the HTBI primer set. TCRdb called the multiplex PCR reads again in MiXCR, with one record for every CDR3 protein. In the table there are about 98,000 distinct CDR3 sequences, about 40% of which are singletons. This clonotype was observed at least ten times.

The sample comprised peripheral blood or thyroid tissue (not recorded which). This clonotype was obtained from a woman aged 25 to 45 with Graves' hyperthyroidism. V gene TRBV5-1 combines with J gene TRBJ1-2; D perhaps matches TRBD1 (6 bases). DNA of the CDR3: TGCGCCAGCAGCCAGAAACAGGGCCGGTTCTATGGCTACACCTTC. It specifies CASSQKQGRFYGYTF.